This T cell receptor (beta chain) came from a study of CD8+ T cells in alopecia areata. It was cDNA, reverse transcribed from extracted RNA, that served as the sequencing template. Assay: immunoSEQ multiplex PCR; the TCRdb copy retains only in-frame clones and omits some. The sample records about 250,000 clones, about two thirds being singletons. Collection of lesional scalp punch biopsies and peripheral blood was performed in alopecia areata patients. This material consisted of CD4+ T cells sorted from blood, taken at week 0. The origin of this receptor is a human donor with alopecia areata.

CDR3 residues: CASSQGDRGWNEKLFF. CDR3 DNA: TGCGCCAGCAGCCAAGGGGACAGGGGTTGGAATGAAAAACTGTTTTTT. The V and J genes are TRBV4-3 and TRBJ1-4, with 10 nucleotides matching TRBD1. The trim removed 1 base at V and 5 bases at J, leaving 4 bases unmatched. This CDR3 has 16 residues. The germline V gene has CDR1 LGHNA and CDR2 YSLEER.